This T cell receptor (beta chain) was found in a study of blood T cell repertoires in COVID-19. V was pared by 6 bases and J by 1 base, with 12 bases between. Looked up from germline, CDR1 is LGHNA and CDR2 is YNFKEQ. CDR3 length: 14 amino acids. Individuals drawn from about 26 US areas were roughly 18 to 100 years old. Some clones are missing from TCRdb's copy, which holds only in-frame ones; the method was immunoSEQ multiplex PCR. The repertoire holds about 140,000 clones, with around four fifths as singletons. Sequenced input: PBMCs or T cells enriched from blood (not recorded which). This receptor was identified in a woman aged 40 to 55 who had recovered from COVID-19. The chain joins TRBV4-2 to TRBJ1-1; perhaps TRBD1 as D (6 bases). CDR3 in DNA: TGTGCCAGCAGTCAATACAGGGAGAACACTGAAGCTTTCTTT. Protein product: CASSQYRENTEAFF.